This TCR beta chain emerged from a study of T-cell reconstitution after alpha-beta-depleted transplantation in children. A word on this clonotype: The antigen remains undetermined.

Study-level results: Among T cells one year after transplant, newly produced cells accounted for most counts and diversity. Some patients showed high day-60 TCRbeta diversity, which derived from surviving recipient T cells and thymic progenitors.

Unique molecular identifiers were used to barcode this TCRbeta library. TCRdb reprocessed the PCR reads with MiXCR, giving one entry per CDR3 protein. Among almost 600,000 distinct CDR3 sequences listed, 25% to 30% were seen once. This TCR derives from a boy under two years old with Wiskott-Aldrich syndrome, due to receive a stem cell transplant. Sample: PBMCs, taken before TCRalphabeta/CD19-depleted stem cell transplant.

The CDR3 region is CASSLGTGGGLDNEQFF. CDR3 DNA: TGTGCCAGCAGCTTAGGAACGGGAGGAGGGTTGGACAATGAGCAGTTCTTC. This rearrangement joins TRBV7-9 to TRBJ2-1, with 7 bases that match TRBD2. CDR1 and CDR2 (germline): SEHNR, FQNEAQ (reference sequence). V was clipped by 1 base and J by 5 bases; unmatched bases: 11. The CDR3 runs to 17 residues.